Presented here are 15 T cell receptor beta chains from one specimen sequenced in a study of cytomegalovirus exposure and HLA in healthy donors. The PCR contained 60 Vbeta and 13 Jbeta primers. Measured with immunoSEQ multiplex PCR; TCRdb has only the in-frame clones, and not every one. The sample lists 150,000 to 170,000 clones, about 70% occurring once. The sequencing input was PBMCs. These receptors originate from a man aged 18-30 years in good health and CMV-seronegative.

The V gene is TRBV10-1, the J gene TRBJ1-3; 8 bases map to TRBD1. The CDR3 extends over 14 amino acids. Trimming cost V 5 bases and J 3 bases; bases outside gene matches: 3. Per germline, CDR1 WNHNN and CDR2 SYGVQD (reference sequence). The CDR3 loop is CASSRQGNGNTIYF. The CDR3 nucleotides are TGCGCCAGCAGTAGACAGGGGAATGGAAACACCATATATTTT.

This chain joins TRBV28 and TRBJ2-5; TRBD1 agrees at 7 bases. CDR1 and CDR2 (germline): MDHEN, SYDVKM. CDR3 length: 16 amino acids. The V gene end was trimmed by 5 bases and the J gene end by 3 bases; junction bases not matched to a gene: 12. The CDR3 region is CASSPLTGFEKETQYF. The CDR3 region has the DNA TGTGCCAGCAGTCCTCTGACAGGGTTCGAGAAAGAGACCCAGTACTTC.

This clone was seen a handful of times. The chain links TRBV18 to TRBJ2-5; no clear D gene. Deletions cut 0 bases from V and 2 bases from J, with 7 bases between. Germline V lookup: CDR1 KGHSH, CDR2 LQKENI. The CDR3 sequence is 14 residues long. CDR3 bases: TGTGCCAGCTCACCACCGTTGAGTCAAGAGACCCAGTACTTC. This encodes CASSPPLSQETQYF. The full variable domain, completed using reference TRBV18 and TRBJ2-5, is NAGVMQNPRHLVRRRGQEARLRCSPMKGHSHVYWYRQLPEEGLKFMVYLQKENIIDESGMPKERFSAEFPKEGPSILRIQQVVRGDSAAYFCASSPPLSQETQYFGPGTRLLVL.

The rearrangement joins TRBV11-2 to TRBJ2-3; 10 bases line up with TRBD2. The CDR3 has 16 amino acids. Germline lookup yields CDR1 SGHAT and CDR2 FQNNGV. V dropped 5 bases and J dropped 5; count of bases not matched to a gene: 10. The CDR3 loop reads CASSIRAGGLQDTQYF. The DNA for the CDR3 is TGTGCCAGCAGCATAAGAGCGGGGGGGCTTCAAGATACGCAGTATTTT. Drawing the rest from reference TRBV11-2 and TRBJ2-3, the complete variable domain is EAGVAQSPRYKIIEKRQSVAFWCNPISGHATLYWYQQILGQGPKLLIQFQNNGVVDDSQLPKDRFSAERLKGVDSTLKIQPAKLEDSAVYLCASSIRAGGLQDTQYFGPGTRLTVL.

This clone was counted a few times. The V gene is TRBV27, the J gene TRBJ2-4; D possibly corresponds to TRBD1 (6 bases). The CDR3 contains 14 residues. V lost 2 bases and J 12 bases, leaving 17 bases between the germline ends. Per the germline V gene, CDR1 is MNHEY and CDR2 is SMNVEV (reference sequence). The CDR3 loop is CASSLGQGQDSQYF. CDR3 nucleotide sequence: TGTGCCAGCAGTTTAGGGCAGGGGCAGGACAGTCAGTACTTC.

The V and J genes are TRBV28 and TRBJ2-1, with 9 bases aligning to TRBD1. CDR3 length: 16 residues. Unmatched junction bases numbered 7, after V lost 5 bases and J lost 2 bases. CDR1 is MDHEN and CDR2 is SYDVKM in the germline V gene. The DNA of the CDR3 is TGTGCCAGCAGTCCTCGTGGGGACAGGGCCTACAATGAGCAGTTCTTC. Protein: CASSPRGDRAYNEQFF. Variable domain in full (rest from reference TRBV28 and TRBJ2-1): DVKVTQSSRYLVKRTGEKVFLECVQDMDHENMFWYRQDPGLGLRLIYFSYDVKMKEKGDIPEGYSVSREKKERFSLILESASTNQTSMYLCASSPRGDRAYNEQFFGPGTRLTVL.

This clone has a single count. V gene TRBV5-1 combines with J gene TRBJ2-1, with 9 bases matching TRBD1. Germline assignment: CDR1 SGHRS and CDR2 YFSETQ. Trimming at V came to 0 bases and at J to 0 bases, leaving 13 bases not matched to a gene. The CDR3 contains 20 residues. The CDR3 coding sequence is TGCGCCAGCAGCTTGGTATACCGGGACAGGGAATTTCGCTCCTACAATGAGCAGTTCTTC. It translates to CASSLVYRDREFRSYNEQFF.

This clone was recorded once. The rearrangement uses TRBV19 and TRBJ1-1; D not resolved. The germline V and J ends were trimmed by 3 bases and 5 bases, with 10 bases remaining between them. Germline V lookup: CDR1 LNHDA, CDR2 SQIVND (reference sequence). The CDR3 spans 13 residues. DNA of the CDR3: TGTGCCAGTAGTATTCTGGGAGGTACTGAAGCTTTCTTT. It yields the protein CASSILGGTEAFF. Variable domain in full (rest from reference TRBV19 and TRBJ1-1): DGGITQSPKYLFRKEGQNVTLSCEQNLNHDAMYWYRQDPGQGLRLIYYSQIVNDFQKGDIAEGYSVSREKKESFPLTVTSAQKNPTAFYLCASSILGGTEAFFGQGTRLTVV.

The CDR3 here is CASSLADGGSYGYTF. The CDR3 nucleotides are TGTGCCAGCAGCTTGGCGGACGGAGGGTCCTATGGCTACACCTTC. The V call is TRBV11-2, the J call TRBJ1-2, with unresolved D. Germline values: CDR1 SGHAT, CDR2 FQNNGV. Deletions cut 3 bases from V and 4 bases from J, with 15 bases between. This CDR3 region has 15 residues.

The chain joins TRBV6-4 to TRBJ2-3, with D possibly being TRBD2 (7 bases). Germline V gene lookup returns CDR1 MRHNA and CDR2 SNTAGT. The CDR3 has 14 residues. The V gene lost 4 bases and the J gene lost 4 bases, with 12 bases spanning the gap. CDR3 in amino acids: CASSVGGAPDTQYF. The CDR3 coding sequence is TGTGCCAGCAGTGTAGGGGGGGCACCAGATACGCAGTATTTT.

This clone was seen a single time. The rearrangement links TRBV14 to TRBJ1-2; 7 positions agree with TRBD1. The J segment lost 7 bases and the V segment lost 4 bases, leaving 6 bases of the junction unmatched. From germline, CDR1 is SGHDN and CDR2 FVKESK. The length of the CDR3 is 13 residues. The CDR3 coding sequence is TGTGCCAGCAGCCTTCTCCCAGGGGGTGGCTACACCTTC. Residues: CASSLLPGGGYTF.

The CDR3 coding sequence is TGTGCCAGCAGTTTAGAGTCACGGGGGGCGTTCGAGCAGTACGTC. Translated: CASSLESRGAFEQYV. The genes are TRBV28 and TRBJ2-7; D perhaps matches TRBD2 (7 bases). The CDR3 has 15 residues. Trimming took off 2 bases at V and 6 bases at J, with 17 bases between the two ends. The germline gives CDR1 MDHEN, CDR2 SYDVKM.

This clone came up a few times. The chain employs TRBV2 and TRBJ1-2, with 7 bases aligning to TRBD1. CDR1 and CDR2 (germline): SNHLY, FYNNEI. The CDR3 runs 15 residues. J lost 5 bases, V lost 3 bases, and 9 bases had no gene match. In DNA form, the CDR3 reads TGTGCCAGCAGTGAGAACAGGGGAAATTGGTATGGCTACACCTTC. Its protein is CASSENRGNWYGYTF.

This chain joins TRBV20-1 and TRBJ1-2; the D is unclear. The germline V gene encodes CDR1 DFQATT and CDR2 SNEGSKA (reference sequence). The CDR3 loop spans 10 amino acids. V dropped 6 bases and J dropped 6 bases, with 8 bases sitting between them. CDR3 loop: CSAPIHGYTF. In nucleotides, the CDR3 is TGCAGTGCCCCCATTCATGGCTACACCTTC.

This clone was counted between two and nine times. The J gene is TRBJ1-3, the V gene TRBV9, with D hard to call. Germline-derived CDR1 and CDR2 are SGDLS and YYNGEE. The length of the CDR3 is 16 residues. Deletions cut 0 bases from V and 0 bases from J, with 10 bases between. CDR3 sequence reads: CASSVVYPDSGNTIYF. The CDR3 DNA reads TGTGCCAGCAGCGTAGTGTACCCAGACTCTGGAAACACCATATATTTT. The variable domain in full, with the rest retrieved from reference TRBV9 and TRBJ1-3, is DSGVTQTPKHLITATGQRVTLRCSPRSGDLSVYWYQQSLDQGLQFLIQYYNGEERAKGNILERFSAQQFPDLHSELNLSSLELGDSALYFCASSVVYPDSGNTIYFGEGSWLTVV.